The clone carrying this T cell receptor beta chain came up a few times. Its specificity is not known. It differs at one base from a far larger clone, so likely a read error. The entry originates in a study of cytomegalovirus exposure and HLA in healthy donors. Primers for the PCR totalled 60 Vbeta and 13 Jbeta. Produced via immunoSEQ multiplex PCR; TCRdb's table is partial and in-frame only. The table records under 100,000 clones, less than 80% of them present only once. Study outcomes and limitations: In an earlier analysis, most TCR beta V segments were productive about 87% or about 30% of the time.

This sequence was found in a human donor in good health. Sequencing input: PBMCs.

Here the CDR3 DNA reads TGTGCCAGCAGCGTTCAGGGCTTTAGCAATCAGCCCCAGAATTTT. It translates to CASSVQGFSNQPQNF. The rearrangement joins TRBV4-2 to TRBJ1-5; weak D call: TRBD1 (5 bases). The CDR3 has 15 residues. The germline V gene encodes CDR1 LGHNA and CDR2 YNFKEQ.